This entry concerns a single T cell receptor (beta chain). The read ends 3 residues before the CDR3 terminus; that terminus is restored from the germline J gene. Prevalent HPV16 infections were excluded; only incident single HPV16 infections included. The CDR3 covers 13 residues. The ends were cut back, 7 bases at V and 4 bases at J, with 11 bases in the middle. Germline CDR1 and CDR2: KGHSH and LQKENI. Repertoires were generated with immunoSEQ multiplex PCR, while TCRdb's copy carries only in-frame clones and drops some. This sample's table reports tens of thousands of clones. The data belong to a study of T cells in women clearing cervical HPV infection.

Sequencing input: blood buffy coat. The clonotype originates from a woman between 18 and 69 years old with a cervical HPV16 infection that either progressed to CIN3+ or cleared (not recorded which). The chain is built from TRBV18 and TRBJ1-5, with D perhaps matching TRBD1 (5 bases). Here the CDR3 reads CASFGGLNQPQHF. CDR3 DNA (partial): TGTGCCAGCTTCGGGGGTCTAAATCAGCCC.